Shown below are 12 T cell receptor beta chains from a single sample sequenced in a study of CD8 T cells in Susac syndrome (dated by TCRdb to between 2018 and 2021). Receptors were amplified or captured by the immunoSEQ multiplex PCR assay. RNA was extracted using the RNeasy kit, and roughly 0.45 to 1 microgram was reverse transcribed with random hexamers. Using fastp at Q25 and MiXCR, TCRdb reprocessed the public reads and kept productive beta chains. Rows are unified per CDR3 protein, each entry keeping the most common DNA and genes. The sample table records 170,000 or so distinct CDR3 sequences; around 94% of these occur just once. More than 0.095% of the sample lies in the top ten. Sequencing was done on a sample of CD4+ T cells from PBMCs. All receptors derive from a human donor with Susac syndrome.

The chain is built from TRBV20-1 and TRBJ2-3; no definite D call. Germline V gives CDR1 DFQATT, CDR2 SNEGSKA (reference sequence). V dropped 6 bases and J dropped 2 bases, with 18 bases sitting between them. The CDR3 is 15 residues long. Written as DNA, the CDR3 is TGCAGTGCACAGTCCCCCGGACGGCACACAGATACGCAGTATTTT. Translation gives CSAQSPGRHTDTQYF.

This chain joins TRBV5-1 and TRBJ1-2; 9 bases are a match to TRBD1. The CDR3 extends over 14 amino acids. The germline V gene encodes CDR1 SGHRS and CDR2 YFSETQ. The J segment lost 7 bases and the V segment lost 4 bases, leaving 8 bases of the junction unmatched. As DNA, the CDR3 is TGCGCCAGCAGCCTACTACAGGGGGCAGGTGGCTACACCTTC. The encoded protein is CASSLLQGAGGYTF. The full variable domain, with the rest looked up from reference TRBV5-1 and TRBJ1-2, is KAGVTQTPRYLIKTRGQQVTLSCSPISGHRSVSWYQQTPGQGLQFLFEYFSETQRNKGNFPGRFSGRQFSNSRSEMNVSTLELGDSALYLCASSLLQGAGGYTFGSGTRLTVV.

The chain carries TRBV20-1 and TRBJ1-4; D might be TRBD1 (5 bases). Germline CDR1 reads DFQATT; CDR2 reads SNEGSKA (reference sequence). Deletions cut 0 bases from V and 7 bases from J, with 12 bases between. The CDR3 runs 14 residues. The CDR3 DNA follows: TGCAGTGCTAGAGATGGGGACTCGGGTGAAAAACTGTTTTTT. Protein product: CSARDGDSGEKLFF.

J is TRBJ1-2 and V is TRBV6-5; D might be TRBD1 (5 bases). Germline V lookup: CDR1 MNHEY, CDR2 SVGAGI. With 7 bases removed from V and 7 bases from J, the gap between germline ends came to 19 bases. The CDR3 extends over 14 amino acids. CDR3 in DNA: TGTGCCAGCACTACACAGGATTCTCTTGGTGGCTACACCTTC. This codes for CASTTQDSLGGYTF.

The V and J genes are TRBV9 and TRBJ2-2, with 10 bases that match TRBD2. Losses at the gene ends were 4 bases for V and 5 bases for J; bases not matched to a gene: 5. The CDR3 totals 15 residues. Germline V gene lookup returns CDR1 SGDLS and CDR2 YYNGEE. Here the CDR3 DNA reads TGTGCCAGCAGCCTAACTAGCGGGGAAACCGGGGAGCTGTTTTTT. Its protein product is CASSLTSGETGELFF.

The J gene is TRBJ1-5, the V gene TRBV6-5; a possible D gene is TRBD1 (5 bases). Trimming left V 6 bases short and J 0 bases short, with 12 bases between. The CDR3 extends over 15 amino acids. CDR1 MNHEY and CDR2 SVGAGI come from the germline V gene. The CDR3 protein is CASSLGLTSNQPQHF. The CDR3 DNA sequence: TGTGCCAGCAGCCTGGGACTTACTAGCAATCAGCCCCAGCATTTT.

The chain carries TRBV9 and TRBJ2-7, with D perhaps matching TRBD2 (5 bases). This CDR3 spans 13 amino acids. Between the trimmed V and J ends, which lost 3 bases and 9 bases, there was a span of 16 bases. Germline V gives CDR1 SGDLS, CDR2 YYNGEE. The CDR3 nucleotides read TGTGCCAGCAGCGGAAGGGCCGGGAATGCGCAGTACTTC. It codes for CASSGRAGNAQYF.

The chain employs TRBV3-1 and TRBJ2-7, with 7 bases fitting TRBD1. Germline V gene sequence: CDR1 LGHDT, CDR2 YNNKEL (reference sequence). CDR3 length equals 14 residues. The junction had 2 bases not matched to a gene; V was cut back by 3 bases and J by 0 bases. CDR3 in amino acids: CASSHDRVSYEQYF. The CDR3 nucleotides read TGTGCCAGCAGCCACGACAGGGTCTCCTACGAGCAGTACTTC.

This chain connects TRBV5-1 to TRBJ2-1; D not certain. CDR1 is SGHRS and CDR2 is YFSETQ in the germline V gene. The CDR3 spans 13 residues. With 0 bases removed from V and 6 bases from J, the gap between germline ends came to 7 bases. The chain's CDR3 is CASSLVLSNEQFF. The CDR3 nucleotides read TGCGCCAGCAGCTTGGTACTAAGCAATGAGCAGTTCTTC.

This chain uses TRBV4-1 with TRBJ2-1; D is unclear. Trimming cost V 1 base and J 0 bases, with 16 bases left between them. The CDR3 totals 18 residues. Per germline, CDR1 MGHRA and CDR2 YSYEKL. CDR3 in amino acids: CASSQVGGLTSSYNEQFF. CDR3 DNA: TGCGCCAGCAGCCAAGTGGGTGGCCTCACGAGCTCCTACAATGAGCAGTTCTTC.

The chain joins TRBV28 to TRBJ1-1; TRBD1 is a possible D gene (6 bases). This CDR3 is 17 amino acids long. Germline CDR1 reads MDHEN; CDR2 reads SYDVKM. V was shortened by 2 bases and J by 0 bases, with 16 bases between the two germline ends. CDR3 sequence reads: CASSLPGTLSLNTEAFF. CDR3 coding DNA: TGTGCCAGCAGTTTACCCGGGACACTAAGCTTGAACACTGAAGCTTTCTTT.

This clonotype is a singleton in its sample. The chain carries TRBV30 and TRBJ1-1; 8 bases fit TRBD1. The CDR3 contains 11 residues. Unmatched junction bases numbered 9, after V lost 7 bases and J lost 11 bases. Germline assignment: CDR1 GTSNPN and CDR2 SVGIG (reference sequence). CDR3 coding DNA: TGTGCCTTGTCGGACAGGGAGGTGGCTTTCTTT. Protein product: CALSDREVAFF.